Presented here are 30 T cell receptor beta chains from one specimen sequenced in a study of T-cell reconstitution after alpha-beta-depleted transplantation in children. Unique molecular identifiers were incorporated into the prepared TCRbeta library. Each CDR3 protein gets one entry after TCRdb re-called the PCR reads with MiXCR. The sample contains about half a million distinct CDR3 sequences, approximately 12% of which appear only once. The sample consisted of PBMCs from the stem cell graft donor, taken from the stem cell graft. Source of these receptors: a human donor who donated a stem cell graft to a child with combined immunodeficiency.

This rearrangement joins TRBV10-3 to TRBJ2-1, with D possibly matching TRBD2 (6 bases). V was pared by 6 bases and J by 5 bases, with 8 bases between. The CDR3 is 12 amino acids. CDR1 ENHRY and CDR2 SYGVKD come from the germline V gene. CDR3 bases: TGTGCCATCAGGGTAGCGGACAATGAGCAGTTCTTC. Its translation is CAIRVADNEQFF.

This clonotype came up a few times. This rearrangement joins TRBV27 to TRBJ2-7; D unclear. Germline CDR1 reads MNHEY; CDR2 reads SMNVEV (reference sequence). This CDR3 has 13 amino acids. The V end was cut by 6 bases, the J end by 0 bases, with 9 bases between. CDR3 protein: CASSHGHSYEQYF. CDR3 bases: TGTGCCAGCAGCCACGGGCACTCCTACGAGCAGTACTTC.

This chain connects TRBV7-9 to TRBJ2-7; D could derive from TRBD1 or TRBD2 (5 bases each). Deletions cut 4 bases from V and 0 bases from J, with 16 bases between. Germline V lookup: CDR1 SEHNR, CDR2 FQNEAQ (reference sequence). This CDR3 contains 16 residues. CDR3 amino acids: CASSSASGTGSYEQYF. The CDR3 nucleotides are TGTGCCAGCAGCTCCGCATCAGGGACGGGCTCCTACGAGCAGTACTTC. Combining the CDR3 with reference TRBV7-9 and TRBJ2-7 gives the whole variable domain DTGVSQNPRHKITKRGQNVTFRCDPISEHNRLYWYRQTLGQGPEFLTYFQNEAQLEKSRLLSDRFSAERPKGSFSTLEIQRTEQGDSAMYLCASSSASGTGSYEQYFGPGTRLTVT.

This clonotype was observed a handful of times. The CDR3 is CASSQGYGLRGTGNYEQYF. In DNA, the CDR3 is TGCGCCAGCAGCCAAGGATACGGGCTACGGGGGACAGGGAACTACGAGCAGTACTTC. The chain has TRBV4-3 and TRBJ2-7, with TRBD1 matching over 9 bases. The trim removed 1 base at V and 3 bases at J, leaving 16 bases unmatched. CDR3 length: 19 amino acids. Germline V lookup: CDR1 LGHNA, CDR2 YSLEER.

The V gene is TRBV6-2 or TRBV6-3, the J gene TRBJ2-1; the D is unclear. There are 13 residues in the CDR3. Germline CDR1 and CDR2: MNHEY and SVGEGT. The germline V and J ends were trimmed by 4 bases and 12 bases, with 16 bases remaining between them. CDR3 sequence: CASSSSPYVMQFF. CDR3 nucleotides: TGTGCCAGCAGTTCCTCCCCCTACGTCATGCAGTTCTTC.

Ten or more counts support this clonotype. The chain carries TRBV20-1 and TRBJ2-5; TRBD1 aligns across 9 bases. The CDR3 loop spans 17 amino acids. Looked up from germline, CDR1 is DFQATT and CDR2 is SNEGSKA (reference sequence). With 2 bases clipped from V and 0 bases from J, the junction kept 10 bases outside the gene matches. CDR3 in DNA: TGCAGTGCTAGAAAGCAAACCGGGACAGGGTACCAAGAGACCCAGTACTTC. It codes for CSARKQTGTGYQETQYF.

This clonotype was seen a handful of times. The gene calls are TRBV9 and TRBJ2-5; tentatively, D is TRBD1 (6 bases). Looked up from germline, CDR1 is SGDLS and CDR2 is YYNGEE. CDR3 size: 14 residues. The V gene lost 0 bases and the J gene lost 0 bases, with 6 bases spanning the gap. Written as DNA, the CDR3 is TGTGCCAGCAGCGTAGCAGGGGACCAAGAGACCCAGTACTTC. Residues: CASSVAGDQETQYF.

This clonotype came up many times. The CDR3 region has the DNA TGTGCCAGCAGCCAAGCCCTAGCGGGAGGGCCCTACGAGCAGTACTTC. This sequence encodes CASSQALAGGPYEQYF. This chain joins TRBV4-2 and TRBJ2-7; TRBD2 aligns across 12 bases. The CDR3 contains 16 residues. With 1 base clipped from V and 2 bases from J, the junction kept 3 bases outside the gene matches. CDR1 and CDR2 from the germline V gene are LGHNA and YNFKEQ.

A few counts support this clonotype. The chain couples TRBV24-1 to TRBJ1-5, with D perhaps TRBD1 (5 bases). The CDR3 contains 13 residues. The V gene's germline CDR1 is KGHDR and CDR2 SFDVKD. The V end was cut by 5 bases, the J end by 4 bases, with 8 bases between. CDR3 loop: CATSGAGNQPQHF. The CDR3 coding sequence is TGTGCCACCAGTGGGGCAGGGAATCAGCCCCAGCATTTT.

The chain carries TRBV7-9 and TRBJ2-1; unclear D gene. The CDR3 totals 15 residues. The ends were cut back, 5 bases at V and 5 bases at J, with 16 bases in the middle. Germline V CDR1 and CDR2: SEHNR, FQNEAQ (reference sequence). The CDR3 here is CASSLLAYKNNEQFF. CDR3 nucleotides: TGTGCCAGCAGCCTCCTCGCCTATAAAAACAATGAGCAGTTCTTC.

This clonotype was observed many times. CDR3 DNA: TGCAGCGTTTTTTTTGGCAATGAGCAGTTCTTC. Protein: CSVFFGNEQFF. The rearrangement links TRBV29-1 to TRBJ2-1; D unresolved. The CDR3 contains 11 residues. V was trimmed by 5 bases and J by 6 bases, leaving 8 bases between them. Germline V lookup: CDR1 SQVTM, CDR2 ANQGSEA.

The chain employs TRBV20-1 and TRBJ2-5; D possibly corresponds to TRBD1 (5 bases). The V and J ends lost 0 bases and 0 bases respectively, with 14 bases between them. This CDR3 contains 16 residues. CDR1 is DFQATT and CDR2 is SNEGSKA in the germline V gene (reference sequence). Here the CDR3 reads CSARDVRALYQETQYF. CDR3 nucleotides: TGCAGTGCTAGAGATGTCAGGGCCTTGTACCAAGAGACCCAGTACTTC.

The gene calls are TRBV20-1 and TRBJ2-1; no clear D gene. The CDR3 has 13 amino acids. Germline CDR1 is DFQATT and CDR2 is SNEGSKA (reference sequence). V lost 6 bases to trimming and J lost 0 bases, with 9 bases between them. The CDR3 DNA follows: TGCAGTGCCTGGGAAATCTCCTACAATGAGCAGTTCTTC. As protein: CSAWEISYNEQFF.

This clonotype was detected a few times. This chain uses TRBV11-2 with TRBJ2-6; no definite D call. V was shortened by 5 bases and J by 2 bases, with 13 bases between the two germline ends. Germline CDR1 and CDR2: SGHAT and FQNNGV. The CDR3 length is 16 residues. As DNA, the CDR3 is TGTGCCAGCAGCCACAAACAGCGACCTGGGGCCAACGTCCTGACTTTC. It is translated as CASSHKQRPGANVLTF.

This chain connects TRBV20-1 to TRBJ2-2; 9 bases map to TRBD2. The CDR3 has 14 amino acids. Germline V lookup: CDR1 DFQATT, CDR2 SNEGSKA (reference sequence). The ends lost 5 bases at V and 6 bases at J; junction bases unmatched: 7. This chain's CDR3 is CSAQSGRSPGELFF. For the CDR3, the DNA is TGCAGTGCTCAGAGCGGGAGGTCCCCCGGGGAGCTGTTTTTT.

This sequence joins TRBV12-3 or TRBV12-4 and TRBJ1-1; 11 bases are shared with TRBD1. This CDR3 has 13 residues. V lost 7 bases to trimming and J lost 7 bases; unmatched junction nucleotides: 5. The CDR3 protein is CASTRDRGNEAFF. The CDR3 coding sequence is TGTGCCAGCACCCGGGACAGGGGGAATGAAGCTTTCTTT.

The gene calls are TRBV30 and TRBJ1-1, with D unresolved. The CDR3 covers 15 residues. Trimming removed 0 bases from V and 5 bases from J, with 16 bases in between. Germline V gene lookup returns CDR1 GTSNPN and CDR2 SVGIG (reference sequence). CDR3 in amino acids: CAWSVGMRGKTEAFF. DNA of the CDR3: TGTGCCTGGAGTGTAGGGATGCGAGGGAAGACTGAAGCTTTCTTT.

The J gene is TRBJ2-5, the V gene TRBV27, with 8 bases that match TRBD2. CDR1 MNHEY and CDR2 SMNVEV come from the germline V gene (reference sequence). V lost 5 bases, J lost 5 bases, and 16 bases stayed unmatched. This CDR3 region has 17 residues. The CDR3 nucleotides are TGTGCCAGCAGTGCCGGACTAGCCGCAGGAGACTTCGAGACCCAGTACTTC. Residues: CASSAGLAAGDFETQYF.

The chain employs TRBV5-1 and TRBJ2-5; D is perhaps TRBD2 (7 bases). Trimming removed 2 bases at V and 4 bases at J, with 15 bases between. The CDR3 sequence is 15 residues long. The germline V gene has CDR1 SGHRS and CDR2 YFSETQ. Written as DNA, the CDR3 is TGCGCCAGCAGCTTCATGGGGGGGCTACGAGAGACCCAGTACTTC. Residues: CASSFMGGLRETQYF.

This clonotype occurred many times. The chain links TRBV12-3 or TRBV12-4 to TRBJ2-2; possible D gene TRBD2, 5 bases. V dropped 6 bases and J dropped 7 bases, with 15 bases sitting between them. This CDR3 is built from 14 residues. The CDR3 loop reads CASSLRGSNGELFF. The DNA of the CDR3 is TGTGCCAGCAGCTTGAGAGGGTCTAACGGGGAGCTGTTTTTT.

The chain has TRBV12-3 or TRBV12-4 and TRBJ2-2, with D hard to call. Deletions cut 10 bases from V and 6 bases from J, with 18 bases between. The CDR3 runs 14 residues. DNA of the CDR3: TGTGCCAACACCAAATCTACCGTGGCCGGGGAGCTGTTTTTT. Protein: CANTKSTVAGELFF.

The chain couples TRBV4-3 to TRBJ2-1; D is uncertain. V lost 0 bases to trimming and J lost 5 bases, with 8 bases between them. This CDR3 comprises 14 residues. Germline values: CDR1 LGHNA, CDR2 YSLEER. The CDR3 bases are TGCGCCAGCAGCCAAGAGTGGCAGAACAATGAGCAGTTCTTC. Translating it yields CASSQEWQNNEQFF.

The J gene is TRBJ2-1, the V gene TRBV7-3, with D possibly matching TRBD1 (6 bases). Trimming removed 5 bases at V and 15 bases at J, with 20 bases between. Germline CDR1 and CDR2: SGHTA and FQGTGA. There are 13 residues in the CDR3. The CDR3 reads CASSPPAPQGGFF. As DNA, the CDR3 is TGTGCCAGCAGCCCTCCGGCGCCTCAAGGGGGGTTCTTC.

Only a few counts were recorded for this clonotype. The rearrangement uses TRBV29-1 and TRBJ2-2, with 8 nucleotides matching TRBD2. CDR3 length: 14 residues. Germline V lookup: CDR1 SQVTM, CDR2 ANQGSEA. CDR3 loop: CAGAGGTNTGELFF. CDR3 DNA: TGCGCCGGGGCGGGGGGTACGAACACCGGGGAGCTGTTTTTT.

This clonotype was found many times. The gene calls are TRBV12-3 or TRBV12-4 and TRBJ2-7; TRBD2 matches 10 bases. The CDR3 spans 14 residues. Unmatched junction bases numbered 2, after V lost 3 bases and J lost 3 bases. The CDR3: CASSLSSGGYEQYF. CDR3 DNA: TGTGCCAGCAGTTTGTCTAGCGGGGGCTACGAGCAGTACTTC.

The rearrangement uses TRBV5-6 and TRBJ2-1; 8 positions agree with TRBD2. This CDR3 has 16 amino acids. The germline V gene has CDR1 SGHDT and CDR2 YYEEEE. The V and J ends lost 0 bases and 10 bases, in that order; junction bases with no gene match: 12. The CDR3 loop is CASSLVVSGSKPEQFF. In DNA, the CDR3 is TGTGCCAGCAGCTTGGTCGTGAGCGGGAGTAAACCAGAGCAGTTCTTC.

This clonotype was seen many times. The chain uses TRBV9 and TRBJ2-7, with 7 nucleotides matching TRBD1. This CDR3 has 14 residues. Germline V CDR1 and CDR2: SGDLS, YYNGEE. Trimming took 3 bases from V and 0 from J; bases not matched to a gene: 3. In nucleotides, the CDR3 is TGTGCCAGCAGCGAACAGGGGAGCTCCTACGAGCAGTACTTC. Protein sequence: CASSEQGSSYEQYF.

This clonotype was detected a few times. The chain joins TRBV18 to TRBJ2-7; 8 bases match TRBD1. In germline, CDR1 is KGHSH, CDR2 LQKENI. Losses at the gene ends were 1 base for V and 2 bases for J; bases not matched to a gene: 7. The CDR3 runs to 16 residues. Written as DNA, the CDR3 is TGTGCCAGCTCACCACAAACCGGACAGGGCCCCTACGAGCAGTACTTC. Amino acids: CASSPQTGQGPYEQYF.

This clonotype occurred a few times. The rearrangement uses TRBV11-3 and TRBJ2-7; TRBD1 aligns across 7 bases. With V trimmed by 1 base and J by 4 bases, 4 bases remained unmatched. CDR1 is SGHNT, CDR2 YENEEA, per germline. The CDR3 has 14 residues. The CDR3 spells CASSLGTGVYEQYF. As DNA, the CDR3 is TGTGCCAGCAGCTTAGGGACAGGTGTTTACGAGCAGTACTTC.

The CDR3 loop is CASSLGSPTNTGELFF. The CDR3, as DNA: TGTGCCAGCAGCCTCGGGAGTCCCACGAACACCGGGGAGCTGTTTTTT. The gene calls are TRBV12-3 or TRBV12-4 and TRBJ2-2; perhaps TRBD2 as D (6 bases). The CDR3 has 16 amino acids. Trimming took off 6 bases at V and 0 bases at J, with 14 bases between the two ends.